A single sample gave rise to the 30 T cell receptor beta chains below, sequenced in a study of T cell responses to AZD1222 COVID-19 vaccine. Measured with immunoSEQ multiplex PCR; TCRdb has only the in-frame clones, and not every one. The sample lists 130,000 or so clones, 93% occurring once. The sample consisted of peripheral blood, taken on day 0 of AZD1222 vaccination. All receptors derive from an adult in good health.

V usage is TRBV2 and J usage is TRBJ2-7; 12 bases are a match to TRBD2. This CDR3 has 14 residues. Germline trimming cut 5 bases from V and 2 bases from J; bases unmatched to any gene: 1. Germline V gene lookup returns CDR1 SNHLY and CDR2 FYNNEI. The CDR3 DNA is TGTGCCAGCAGTCCTAGCGGGGGGGCCTACGAGCAGTACTTC. It encodes CASSPSGGAYEQYF.

V is TRBV5-4 and J is TRBJ2-3, with 9 bases identical to TRBD2. Trimming at V came to 0 bases and at J to 4 bases, leaving 3 bases not matched to a gene. The CDR3 runs to 15 residues. In germline, CDR1 is SGHNT, CDR2 YYREEE (reference sequence). This CDR3 is CASSLASGGSDTQYF. The CDR3 DNA is TGTGCCAGCAGCTTGGCCAGCGGGGGGTCAGATACGCAGTATTTT.

The genes are TRBV10-3 and TRBJ2-7; the match to TRBD1 covers 8 bases. The V and J ends lost 6 bases and 3 bases, in that order; junction bases with no gene match: 10. CDR1 and CDR2 from the germline V gene are ENHRY and SYGVKD. The CDR3 totals 15 residues. In DNA form, the CDR3 reads TGTGCCATCAGCCCTGGACAGGGTAAAGGCTACGAGCAGTACTTC. Its translation: CAISPGQGKGYEQYF.

This chain links TRBV14 with TRBJ2-1; D is perhaps TRBD1 (5 bases). The CDR3 has 13 amino acids. Germline V gives CDR1 SGHDN, CDR2 FVKESK. V lost 8 bases, J lost 7 bases, and 15 bases lay in between. CDR3 sequence reads: CASGAGMVNEQFF. The DNA for the CDR3 is TGTGCCAGCGGGGCAGGGATGGTGAATGAGCAGTTCTTC.

The V call is TRBV18, the J call TRBJ1-2; possible D gene TRBD1, 5 bases. Trimming took off 2 bases at V and 4 bases at J, with 11 bases between the two ends. The CDR3 runs to 14 residues. Germline values: CDR1 KGHSH, CDR2 LQKENI. CDR3: CASSPAGRTYGYTF. As DNA, the CDR3 is TGTGCCAGCTCACCAGCGGGACGGACCTATGGCTACACCTTC.

Turning to this clone: Other DNA sequences within the sample encode an identical CDR3. The rearrangement links TRBV3-1 (or the pseudogene TRBV3-2) to TRBJ1-1; TRBD1 matches 8 bases. The junction had 5 bases not matched to a gene; V was cut back by 4 bases and J by 4 bases. The CDR3 sequence is 14 residues long. In germline, CDR1 is LGHDT, CDR2 YNNKEL (reference sequence). CDR3 sequence reads: CASSLGQGGTEAFF. The CDR3 DNA reads as TGTGCCAGCAGCCTCGGACAGGGCGGCACTGAAGCTTTCTTT.

The CDR3 DNA is TGTGCCAGCAGCCCCTCTTCGGTAGCGGGAGGCTACAATGAGCAGTTCTTC. Protein sequence: CASSPSSVAGGYNEQFF. The chain joins TRBV7-3 to TRBJ2-1; 10 bases are a match to TRBD2. The V segment lost 5 bases and the J segment 3 bases; nucleotides outside the gene matches: 10. The CDR3 sequence is 17 residues long. Germline CDR1 SGHTA, CDR2 FQGTGA.

The chain recombines TRBV7-3 with TRBJ2-7; D possibly corresponds to TRBD1 (6 bases). The V and J ends lost 5 bases and 5 bases respectively, with 16 bases between them. Germline assignment: CDR1 SGHTA and CDR2 FQGTGA. CDR3 length: 14 residues. The CDR3 DNA sequence: TGTGCCAGCAGCCACCGAACCAGGGGCCACGAGCAGTACTTC. It specifies CASSHRTRGHEQYF. Variable domain in full (rest from reference TRBV7-3 and TRBJ2-7): GAGVSQTPSNKVTEKGKYVELRCDPISGHTALYWYRQSLGQGPEFLIYFQGTGAADDSGLPNDRFFAVRPEGSVSTLKIQRTERGDSAVYLCASSHRTRGHEQYFGPGTRLTVT.

CDR3 sequence (DNA): TGTGCCAGCAGTTCCGGGACAGGGGGCCGGAATTCACCCCTCCACTTT. Its protein product is CASSSGTGGRNSPLHF. V usage is TRBV6-5 and J usage is TRBJ1-6; 12 nucleotides agree with TRBD1. Looked up from germline, CDR1 is MNHEY and CDR2 is SVGAGI. After removal of 4 bases from V and 7 bases from J, the junction contained 5 bases not matched to a gene. The CDR3 extends over 16 amino acids.

The chain uses TRBV19 and TRBJ1-5, with D unclear. From germline, CDR1 is LNHDA and CDR2 SQIVND (reference sequence). The CDR3 length is 15 residues. V was pared by 10 bases and J by 6 bases, with 22 bases between. The CDR3 DNA follows: TGTGCCACGACCGTGGGAGGGAATAGTGGTCAGCCCCAGCATTTT. It encodes CATTVGGNSGQPQHF.

The V and J genes are TRBV27 and TRBJ1-6, with TRBD1 as a possible D gene (5 bases). V lost 1 base, J lost 7 bases, and 11 bases lay in between. The CDR3 consists of 15 residues. CDR1 and CDR2 (germline): MNHEY, SMNVEV (reference sequence). CDR3 in DNA: TGTGCCAGCAGTTTATGGGGGGAGAGGAATTCACCCCTCCACTTT. It is translated as CASSLWGERNSPLHF.

The chain carries TRBV15 and TRBJ1-2; D ambiguous. This CDR3 spans 15 amino acids. Germline V gene data show CDR1 as LNHNV and CDR2 as YYDKDF (reference sequence). The V gene lost 0 bases and the J gene lost 2 bases, with 10 bases spanning the gap. CDR3 DNA sequence: TGTGCCACCAGCAGAGATATTTCGGGGAACTATGGCTACACCTTC. Its translation: CATSRDISGNYGYTF.

The chain recombines TRBV19 with TRBJ1-2, with 7 bases matching TRBD1. The CDR3 is made up of 12 amino acids. Germline V gene sequence: CDR1 LNHDA, CDR2 SQIVND (reference sequence). With 5 bases clipped from V and 3 bases from J, the junction kept 0 bases outside the gene matches. In nucleotides, the CDR3 is TGTGCCAGTAGTGACAGGGACTATGGCTACACCTTC. It is translated as CASSDRDYGYTF.

The chain couples TRBV6-1 to TRBJ1-5; possibly TRBD1 for D (5 bases). Germline V gives CDR1 MNHNS, CDR2 SASEGT. The CDR3 runs 16 residues. Between the trimmed V and J ends, which lost 3 bases and 1 base, there was a span of 13 bases. The CDR3: CASSEGQGGSNQPQHF. The CDR3 bases are TGTGCCAGCAGTGAGGGCCAGGGTGGAAGCAATCAGCCCCAGCATTTT.

The chain combines TRBV27 with TRBJ2-1; D is possibly TRBD2 (5 bases). Germline V gene sequence: CDR1 MNHEY, CDR2 SMNVEV (reference sequence). There are 13 residues in the CDR3. The V end was cut by 10 bases, the J end by 5 bases, with 15 bases between. This chain's CDR3 is CATRGSLHNEQFF. CDR3 sequence (DNA): TGTGCCACCAGAGGGAGCCTTCACAATGAGCAGTTCTTC.

This sequence joins TRBV7-8 and TRBJ1-2; TRBD1 is a possible D gene (6 bases). CDR1 SGHVS and CDR2 FQNEAQ come from the germline V gene. V lost 1 base, J lost 2 bases, and 11 bases lay in between. The CDR3 covers 15 residues. The CDR3 nucleotides are TGTGCCAGCAGCTTAGTCCCGAGGGGGAACTATGGCTACACCTTC. As protein: CASSLVPRGNYGYTF.

The chain uses TRBV6-1 and TRBJ1-3; the D is unclear. The CDR3 has 14 residues. Trimming pared 1 base from V and 0 bases from J, leaving 4 bases between. Germline assignment: CDR1 MNHNS and CDR2 SASEGT. The CDR3 DNA reads TGTGCCAGCAGTGAAGTCTTCTCTGGAAACACCATATATTTT. This gives the protein CASSEVFSGNTIYF.

The chain employs TRBV6-1 and TRBJ1-2; D is unresolved. Germline values: CDR1 MNHNS, CDR2 SASEGT. The CDR3 has 14 residues. Between the trimmed V and J ends, which lost 1 base and 2 bases, there was a span of 8 bases. CDR3 nucleotide sequence: TGTGCCAGCAGTGAAGTCCGGAGGAACTATGGCTACACCTTC. This gives the protein CASSEVRRNYGYTF.

A single count supports this clone. The chain carries TRBV27 and TRBJ1-5, with D unclear. The CDR3 length is 14 residues. Germline V gene lookup returns CDR1 MNHEY and CDR2 SMNVEV (reference sequence). V was pared by 1 base and J by 0 bases, with 4 bases between. The CDR3 is CASSLFGSNQPQHF. CDR3 nucleotides: TGTGCCAGCAGTTTATTCGGTAGCAATCAGCCCCAGCATTTT.

The chain has TRBV7-9 and TRBJ1-6, with TRBD1 matching 11 bases. Germline V gene data show CDR1 as SEHNR and CDR2 as FQNEAQ (reference sequence). V lost 5 bases to trimming and J lost 2 bases; unmatched junction nucleotides: 2. The CDR3 sequence is 16 residues long. The CDR3 DNA reads as TGTGCCAGCAGCGTGGGACAGGGGGCCTATAATTCACCCCTCCACTTT. It specifies CASSVGQGAYNSPLHF. The full variable domain, in which reference TRBV7-9 and TRBJ1-6 provide the parts outside the CDR3, is DTGVSQNPRHKITKRGQNVTFRCDPISEHNRLYWYRQTLGQGPEFLTYFQNEAQLEKSRLLSDRFSAERPKGSFSTLEIQRTEQGDSAMYLCASSVGQGAYNSPLHFGNGTRLTVT.

The rearrangement joins TRBV5-8 to TRBJ2-1, with D possibly TRBD1 on 6 matching bases. This CDR3 is 13 amino acids long. Trimming pared 2 bases from V and 5 bases from J, leaving 8 bases between. Per germline, CDR1 SGHTS and CDR2 YDEGEE. The CDR3 spells CASSFQGHNEQFF. The CDR3 DNA reads as TGTGCCAGCAGCTTTCAGGGGCACAATGAGCAGTTCTTC.

V and J are TRBV30 and TRBJ1-3; no firm D call. Trimming left V 1 base short and J 0 bases short, with 10 bases between. Germline assignment: CDR1 GTSNPN and CDR2 SVGIG (reference sequence). CDR3 length equals 15 residues. DNA of the CDR3: TGTGCCTGGAGTGCCACGGGTCTCTCTGGAAACACCATATATTTT. This sequence encodes CAWSATGLSGNTIYF.

This chain joins TRBV19 and TRBJ1-4; D gene uncertain. CDR1 and CDR2 (germline): LNHDA, SQIVND (reference sequence). The CDR3 covers 14 residues. Trimming shortened V by 6 bases and J by 7 bases, and 15 bases separated the two germline ends. CDR3 in DNA: TGTGCCAGTAGGGACCGGGCAGCAAGTGAAAAACTGTTTTTT. This sequence encodes CASRDRAASEKLFF.

This chain joins TRBV27 and TRBJ2-2; 8 bases are a match to TRBD2. The V segment lost 10 bases and the J segment 1 base; nucleotides outside the gene matches: 2. Germline V gene data show CDR1 as MNHEY and CDR2 as SMNVEV (reference sequence). The CDR3 loop spans 13 amino acids. The CDR3 spells CATGRGNTGELFF. DNA for the CDR3: TGTGCCACCGGGAGGGGGAACACCGGGGAGCTGTTTTTT.

The chain combines TRBV3-1 (or the pseudogene TRBV3-2) with TRBJ1-2, with D unresolved. CDR3 length equals 11 residues. Germline V gene lookup returns CDR1 LGHDT and CDR2 YNNKEL (reference sequence). The germline V and J ends were trimmed by 4 bases and 7 bases, with 7 bases remaining between them. CDR3 region: CASSLVGGYTF. In DNA, the CDR3 is TGTGCCAGCAGCCTCGTGGGTGGCTACACCTTC.

In its sample, this clone was seen a few times. The chain combines TRBV30 with TRBJ1-6; weak D call: TRBD1 (5 bases). The CDR3 contains 10 residues. Trimming removed 8 bases from V and 9 bases from J, with 8 bases in between. CDR1 and CDR2 from the germline V gene are GTSNPN and SVGIG (reference sequence). CDR3 nucleotide sequence: TGTGCCAGGGGCCCTTCACCCCTCCACTTT. This translates into CARGPSPLHF.

This chain uses TRBV5-6 with TRBJ1-2; TRBD1 is a possible D gene (5 bases). From germline, CDR1 is SGHDT and CDR2 YYEEEE. Trimming pared 6 bases from V and 6 bases from J, leaving 18 bases between. This CDR3 is 14 amino acids long. This CDR3 is CASTPAGRAHGYTF. The CDR3 DNA reads TGTGCCAGCACACCAGCAGGGCGGGCCCATGGCTACACCTTC.

This clone has a single count. The chain uses TRBV7-9 and TRBJ1-1, with 10 bases lining up with TRBD1. CDR3 length equals 16 residues. V lost 1 base and J lost 10; bases outside the gene matches: 12. Germline loops: CDR1 SEHNR, CDR2 FQNEAQ (reference sequence). CDR3 nucleotide sequence: TGTGCCAGCAGCTTAGGGGAGGGACAGGGGAAACCTGGAGCTTTCTTT. Protein product: CASSLGEGQGKPGAFF.

The CDR3 reads CASSWGTGGAKRLEAFF. The CDR3 coding sequence is TGTGCCAGCAGCTGGGGGACAGGGGGCGCAAAACGGCTGGAAGCTTTCTTT. This chain links TRBV7-9 with TRBJ1-1, with TRBD1 matching 12 bases. J lost 8 bases, V lost 4 bases, and 14 bases had no gene match. Germline CDR1 SEHNR, CDR2 FQNEAQ (reference sequence). The CDR3 totals 17 residues.

As regards this clone: One junction end disagrees with the germline gene, perhaps due to a read error. The chain recombines TRBV12-3 or TRBV12-4 with TRBJ2-2; the D gene is possibly TRBD1 (5 bases). The CDR3 covers 12 residues. For the CDR3, the DNA is TGTGCCAGCACTTTACAGGCCGGGGAGCTGTTTTTT. Residues: CASTLQAGELFF.